Below, 17 T cell receptor beta chains from the same sample are listed, as sequenced in a study of CD8+ T cells in alopecia areata. Extraction of RNA preceded its reverse transcription into cDNA, which served as the sequencing template. Produced via immunoSEQ multiplex PCR; TCRdb's table is partial and in-frame only. The sample records roughly 150,000 clones, less than 65% being singletons. The material sequenced was CD8+ T cells sorted from blood, taken at week 0. Source of these receptors: a human donor with alopecia areata.

This sequence joins TRBV27 and TRBJ1-5; 9 nucleotides align to TRBD1. The trim removed 6 bases at V and 6 bases at J, leaving 6 bases unmatched. CDR3 length: 14 amino acids. Per germline, CDR1 MNHEY and CDR2 SMNVEV (reference sequence). The CDR3 reads CASRAGTGLQPQHF. The CDR3 DNA reads TGTGCCAGCAGGGCCGGGACAGGGCTTCAGCCCCAGCATTTT.

The rearrangement uses TRBV27 and TRBJ2-7; either TRBD1 or TRBD2 may fit D (6 bases each). This CDR3 comprises 14 residues. Germline CDR1 MNHEY, CDR2 SMNVEV (reference sequence). V was clipped by 3 bases and J by 7 bases, with 16 bases between them. CDR3 bases: TGTGCCAGCAGTTTTTCGCCGGGGGCAGGGGAGCAGTACTTC. Translated, it gives CASSFSPGAGEQYF.

The chain uses TRBV4-3 and TRBJ1-2; 7 bases agree with TRBD1. Trimming at V came to 4 bases and at J to 5 bases, leaving 10 bases not matched to a gene. CDR3 length: 15 amino acids. Germline values: CDR1 LGHNA, CDR2 YSLEER. The DNA for the CDR3 is TGCGCCAGCAGCCCTCGACAGGGAGTAGGGTATGGCTACACCTTC. This gives the protein CASSPRQGVGYGYTF.

The V gene is TRBV29-1, the J gene TRBJ1-1; 10 nucleotides line up with TRBD1. In germline, CDR1 is SQVTM, CDR2 ANQGSEA. The V and J ends lost 2 bases and 6 bases, in that order; junction bases with no gene match: 6. The CDR3 covers 14 residues. CDR3 DNA sequence: TGCAGCGTTGAACTGGGACAGGGGCCTGCTGAAGCTTTCTTT. Amino acids: CSVELGQGPAEAFF.

This chain uses TRBV10-1 with TRBJ2-3; D is ambiguous. V dropped 6 bases and J dropped 1 base, with 17 bases sitting between them. Germline assignment: CDR1 WNHNN and CDR2 SYGVQD (reference sequence). The CDR3 loop spans 16 amino acids. CDR3 amino acids: CASSLDPYGGTDTQYF. CDR3 in DNA: TGCGCCAGCAGCCTAGACCCCTACGGCGGCACAGATACGCAGTATTTT.

This clone was counted between two and nine times. The V gene is TRBV29-1, the J gene TRBJ1-2, with D possibly TRBD1 on 5 matching bases. In germline, CDR1 is SQVTM, CDR2 ANQGSEA. Trimming removed 4 bases at V and 8 bases at J, with 20 bases between. There are 14 residues in the CDR3. DNA for the CDR3: TGCAGCGTTGGGGAAGACAGCCCCGCAGGCGGCTACACCTTC. Translating it yields CSVGEDSPAGGYTF.

The sample holds a few counts of this clone. This chain connects TRBV4-3 to TRBJ1-2, with D hard to call. The CDR3 is 14 amino acids. The germline V gene encodes CDR1 LGHNA and CDR2 YSLEER. V dropped 0 bases and J dropped 6 bases, with 11 bases sitting between them. CDR3 loop: CASSQERSLDGYTF. In nucleotides, the CDR3 is TGCGCCAGCAGCCAAGAACGGTCGTTGGATGGCTACACCTTC.

The sample holds a few counts of this clone. The sample contains more than one DNA sequence encoding this CDR3. V is TRBV30 and J is TRBJ2-7, with a weak D call TRBD1 (5 bases). Trimming pared 0 bases from V and 3 bases from J, leaving 9 bases between. CDR3 length equals 13 residues. Germline CDR1 and CDR2: GTSNPN and SVGIG (reference sequence). The CDR3 coding sequence is TGTGCCTGGAGTGTAGGGCAGGGCTACGAGCAGTACTTC. Translation: CAWSVGQGYEQYF.

J is TRBJ2-3 and V is TRBV5-1; D not certain. This CDR3 contains 14 residues. Between the trimmed V and J ends, which lost 5 bases and 4 bases, there was a span of 14 bases. Per the germline V gene, CDR1 is SGHRS and CDR2 is YFSETQ. The CDR3, as DNA: TGCGCCAGCAGTCAGATTTCAAACGCAGATACGCAGTATTTT. The encoded protein is CASSQISNADTQYF.

This chain uses TRBV5-6 with TRBJ1-4, with D unclear. Germline loops: CDR1 SGHDT, CDR2 YYEEEE. There are 14 residues in the CDR3. V was trimmed by 0 bases and J by 8 bases, leaving 11 bases between them. The CDR3 nucleotides are TGTGCCAGCAGCTTGGCAGAAAGGAACGAAAAACTGTTTTTT. As protein: CASSLAERNEKLFF.

There are a few counts of this clone. This chain links TRBV14 with TRBJ2-1; D is unclear. The V end lost 1 base, the J end lost 2 bases, and 6 bases lay between the germline ends. CDR3 size: 14 residues. Germline CDR1 reads SGHDN; CDR2 reads FVKESK. CDR3 sequence reads: CASSQVGAYNEQFF. CDR3 sequence (DNA): TGTGCCAGCAGCCAAGTCGGTGCCTACAATGAGCAGTTCTTC.

In its sample, this clone was seen a few times. The V gene is TRBV21-1, the J gene TRBJ2-4; whether TRBD1, the table's D call, matches the DNA was not checked. TRBV21-1 is shown as a pseudogene. This CDR3 has 16 amino acids. The CDR3 protein is CASSNKGDGTKNIQYF. The CDR3, as DNA: TGTGCCAGCAGCAATAAAGGGGATGGGACCAAAAACATTCAGTACTTC.

With regard to this clone: At one end, the junction sequence differs from germline, possibly due to a read error. The J gene is TRBJ2-2, the V gene TRBV6-6; maybe TRBD1 (6 bases). Germline CDR1 reads MNHNY; CDR2 reads SVGAGI (reference sequence). The length of the CDR3 is 15 residues. The CDR3 sequence is CASYTRTGNAGELFF. The DNA of the CDR3 is TGTGCCAGCTACACTAGAACAGGGAACGCCGGGGAGCTGTTTTTT.

CDR3 sequence reads: CASSYPTGRPEAFF. The DNA of the CDR3 is TGTGCCAGCAGCTACCCGACAGGGAGGCCTGAAGCTTTCTTT. The genes are TRBV5-6 and TRBJ1-1, with 7 bases aligning to TRBD1. This CDR3 has 14 residues. Germline V gene sequence: CDR1 SGHDT, CDR2 YYEEEE. J gave up 6 bases and V 3 bases, and 8 bases lay outside the gene matches.

The genes are TRBV27 and TRBJ2-1, with TRBD1 identical over 7 bases. The CDR3 runs to 15 residues. V trimming: 5 bases; J trimming: 2 bases; junction bases outside the gene matches: 6. Germline V CDR1 and CDR2: MNHEY, SMNVEV (reference sequence). CDR3 region: CASSRPTGAYNEQFF. The DNA for the CDR3 is TGTGCCAGCAGTAGACCCACAGGGGCCTACAATGAGCAGTTCTTC.

J is TRBJ1-4 and V is TRBV6-5; D perhaps matches TRBD1 (5 bases). V lost 4 bases and J lost 12, with 12 bases in between. The length of the CDR3 is 12 residues. Germline-derived CDR1 and CDR2 are MNHEY and SVGAGI. CDR3 residues: CASSFGTGELFF. CDR3 sequence (DNA): TGTGCCAGCAGTTTCGGGACCGGCGAACTGTTTTTT.

The chain links TRBV30 to TRBJ2-7; D is uncertain. CDR3 length: 13 residues. V was clipped by 1 base and J by 3 bases, with 10 bases between them. The germline V gene has CDR1 GTSNPN and CDR2 SVGIG (reference sequence). The CDR3 nucleotides are TGTGCCTGGAGTGACGAGCCTTACTACGAGCAGTACTTC. Its protein is CAWSDEPYYEQYF.